These 20 T cell receptor beta chains were all obtained from the same sample, sequenced in a study of tumor and adjacent non-tumor tissue in lung cancer. The library came from three nested PCR rounds adapted from ARM-PCR protocols. TCRdb re-analysed the multiplex PCR reads in MiXCR, keeping a single row per CDR3 protein. The sample records some 70,000 distinct CDR3 sequences, 55% to 70% being singletons. The template was RNA from unsorted bulk tissue. The normal lung tissue was taken more than 3 cm from the tumor edge. Sample: distant non-tumor lung tissue. These receptors all come from a woman aged 45-65 years with non-small cell lung cancer.

Concerning this clonotype itself: One end of the junction is discordant with germline, which a read error may explain. The chain links TRBV6-2 or TRBV6-3 to TRBJ2-7, with 8 nucleotides matching TRBD2. CDR3 length: 14 amino acids. Germline CDR1 reads MNHEY; CDR2 reads SVGEGT. The CDR3 nucleotides read TGTGCCAGCAGTCCTGCCGGCGGGAGGCGCGAGCAGTGCTTC. Translation gives CASSPAGGRREQCF.

This clonotype has at least ten counts. The V call is TRBV6-1, the J call TRBJ1-4, with D tentatively TRBD1 (5 bases). The germline V gene has CDR1 MNHNS and CDR2 SASEGT. V lost 6 bases and J lost 11, with 7 bases in between. This CDR3 contains 10 residues. The CDR3, as DNA: TGTGCCAGCAGAGGGACGAAACTGTTTTTT. Translated: CASRGTKLFF.

This clonotype was counted only a few times. The genes are TRBV5-8 and TRBJ2-5; the D is unclear. The V gene lost 3 bases and the J gene lost 5 bases, with 14 bases spanning the gap. CDR1 is SGHTS and CDR2 is YDEGEE in the germline V gene. The CDR3 runs to 14 residues. The CDR3, as DNA: TGTGCCAGCAGCTCAGGAAGGGATTGGGAGACCCAGTACTTC. Protein product: CASSSGRDWETQYF.

This clonotype showed up just once. At one boundary the junction diverges from the germline segment, which might be a read error. The rearrangement joins TRBV11-2 to TRBJ2-7; TRBD2 is a possible D gene (5 bases). Germline CDR1 reads SGHAT; CDR2 reads FQNNGV. This CDR3 is built from 15 residues. CDR3 nucleotides: TGTGCCAGCAGCCATTGGGCTAGCAGTTCCTACGAGGAGTACTTC. Translation: CASSHWASSSYEEYF.

On this clonotype itself: The junction shows a germline mismatch at one end, possibly a read error. The V and J genes are TRBV20-1 and TRBJ2-7; 7 nucleotides match TRBD2. There are 14 residues in the CDR3. Germline assignment: CDR1 DFQATT and CDR2 SNEGSKA (reference sequence). In DNA form, the CDR3 reads TGCAGTGCTAGTACTAGCGCTAACATAAACGAGCAGTACTTT. This encodes CSASTSANINEQYF.

This clonotype occurred many times. V usage is TRBV6-2 or TRBV6-3 and J usage is TRBJ2-1; tentatively, D is TRBD1 (6 bases). The CDR3 runs to 14 residues. Per the germline V gene, CDR1 is MNHEY and CDR2 is SVGEGT. Trimming removed 4 bases from V and 0 bases from J, with 7 bases in between. The CDR3 bases are TGTGCCAGCAGTTGGGACAACTCCTACAATGAGCAGTTCTTC. Protein: CASSWDNSYNEQFF.

Worth noting for this clonotype: A single base separates this from a much larger clone, so it may be a read error. The genes are TRBV12-3 or TRBV12-4 and TRBJ2-7, with 8 bases that match TRBD2. The CDR3 runs to 15 residues. V was pared by 5 bases and J by 6 bases, with 12 bases of the junction left unmatched. The chain's CDR3 is CASSGLISGIPEQYF. CDR3 DNA sequence: TGTGCCAGCAGTGGCTTGATTAGCGGGATTCCCGAGCAGTACTTC.

Note on this clonotype: A junction boundary mismatches the germline segment, possibly from a read error. The chain recombines TRBV29-1 with TRBJ2-1; D may be TRBD2 (6 bases). Germline CDR1 reads SQVTM; CDR2 reads ANQGSEA. This CDR3 has 15 amino acids. CDR3 amino acids: CSVELKGTAYNEQFF. DNA of the CDR3: TGCAGTGTTGAATTGAAGGGGACTGCGTACAATGAGCAGTTCTTC.

The chain links TRBV5-4 to TRBJ1-2, with D possibly being TRBD1 (5 bases). The CDR3 runs to 14 residues. V was pared by 5 bases and J by 4 bases, with 15 bases between. Looked up from germline, CDR1 is SGHNT and CDR2 is YYREEE (reference sequence). The CDR3 bases are TGTGCCAGCAGTCTGCGAGTGGGGGGCTATGGCTACACCTTC. Protein: CASSLRVGGYGYTF.

About this clonotype: The junction does not match germline at one end; this may be a read error. Here the CDR3 DNA reads TGTGCCAGCAGTTACTCGGATTCGGTTATGGCCGGTGAGCTGTTTTTT. Residues: CASSYSDSVMAGELFF. The rearrangement uses TRBV6-2 or TRBV6-3 and TRBJ2-2; D ambiguous. The CDR3 consists of 16 residues. Germline assignment: CDR1 MNHEY and CDR2 SVGEGT.

This clonotype was counted at least ten times. The V call is TRBV28, the J call TRBJ1-5, with D hard to call. There are 16 residues in the CDR3. CDR1 is MDHEN, CDR2 SYDVKM, per germline. Trimming shortened V by 5 bases and J by 0 bases, and 14 bases separated the two germline ends. CDR3: CASSLTQRLSNQPQHF. The CDR3 region has the DNA TGTGCCAGCAGTCTAACTCAGAGGCTTAGCAATCAGCCCCAGCATTTT.

This chain links TRBV7-9 with TRBJ2-3, with 8 bases that match TRBD1. CDR3 size: 15 residues. The trim removed 5 bases at V and 4 bases at J, leaving 8 bases unmatched. In germline, CDR1 is SEHNR, CDR2 FQNEAQ (reference sequence). The CDR3 DNA follows: TGTGCCAGCAGCCCCTTGGACAGGGATTCAGATACGCAGTATTTT. It yields the protein CASSPLDRDSDTQYF.

Worth noting for this clonotype: At one end the junction does not follow the germline gene, possibly because of a read error. The rearrangement joins TRBV12-3 or TRBV12-4 to TRBJ1-5; D unclear. The CDR3 covers 14 residues. The CDR3 sequence: CVSCDIGGNQPQHF. CDR3 DNA: TGTGTCAGCTGTGACATAGGTGGTAATCAGCCCCAGCATTTT.

This clonotype has a handful of counts. Possible read error: a much larger clone is one base away. The chain couples TRBV12-3 or TRBV12-4 to TRBJ1-1, with TRBD1 identical over 7 bases. The CDR3 consists of 15 residues. CDR3: CASSPARGLNIEAFF. The CDR3, as DNA: TGTGCCAGCAGCCCGGCGAGGGGGCTGAACATTGAAGCTTTCTTT.

As concerns this clonotype: A junction end diverges from the germline sequence, so it may reflect a read error. CDR3: CASSRRTRNTGDLFF. The CDR3, as DNA: TGTGCCAGCAGCCGTCGGACGAGGAACACCGGGGACCTGTTTTTT. The rearrangement joins TRBV11-2 to TRBJ2-2, with D perhaps matching TRBD1 or TRBD2 (5 bases each). There are 15 residues in the CDR3. In germline, CDR1 is SGHAT, CDR2 FQNNGV.

Points on this clonotype: It may be a read error: a sequence one base away is much more abundant. J is TRBJ2-5 and V is TRBV12-3 or TRBV12-4, with a weak D call TRBD1 (6 bases). This CDR3 spans 13 amino acids. CDR3 region: CASSVQGKETRYF. In nucleotides, the CDR3 is TGTGCCAGCAGTGTACAGGGTAAAGAGACCCGGTACTTC.

The V and J genes are TRBV20-1 and TRBJ2-1; no definite D call. Germline V lookup: CDR1 DFQATT, CDR2 SNEGSKA (reference sequence). V shed 6 bases and J shed 3 bases, with 18 bases lying between them. The CDR3 totals 15 residues. The CDR3 is CSATPERFCYNEQFF. The DNA for the CDR3 is TGCAGTGCCACCCCAGAGCGATTCTGCTACAATGAGCAGTTCTTC.

As regards this clonotype: Just one base apart from a much larger clone, this may be a read error. In this CDR3 the conserved last residue, phenylalanine or tryptophan, is missing, so a read error is likely. V is TRBV29-1 and J is TRBJ2-1; D gene unclear. From germline, CDR1 is SQVTM and CDR2 ANQGSEA. The CDR3 consists of 12 residues. Trimming pared 6 bases from V and 5 bases from J, leaving 11 bases between. The CDR3 region is CSVLGRNNEQFL. The DNA for the CDR3 is TGCAGCGTCCTAGGACGGAACAATGAGCAGTTCCTC.

For this clonotype: This clone may be a read error of a much larger clone one base away. The rearrangement links TRBV12-3 or TRBV12-4 to TRBJ2-3, with 8 bases fitting TRBD2. The CDR3 runs to 15 residues. The CDR3 sequence: CASSSSGRRADMQYF. The CDR3 DNA reads TGTGCCAGCAGTTCCAGCGGGAGAAGGGCAGATATGCAGTATTTT.

On this clonotype: In this CDR3 the conserved last residue, phenylalanine or tryptophan, is missing, so a read error is likely. CDR3 sequence (DNA): TGCAGTACTGACAGGGGGGATAAGACCAGGGAGCTGTTTTTG. It encodes CSTDRGDKTRELFL. The V call is TRBV20-1, the J call TRBJ2-2; 9 bases line up with TRBD1. The CDR3 runs to 14 residues. CDR1 is DFQATT, CDR2 SNEGSKA, per germline (reference sequence). Trimming removed 8 bases from V and 9 bases from J; junction bases left unmatched: 13.